A single T cell receptor beta chain is shown here with its context. Its antigen is as yet unknown. This specimen comes from a study of CD8 T cells in ankylosing spondylitis. Findings and limits, study-wide: Ankylosing spondylitis blood appeared to be characterized by a TCR beta motif of several highly homologous variants.

Construction of TCR beta libraries was performed using quantitative 5'-RACE with molecular barcodes. MiXCR was run by TCRdb on the 5' RACE reads, yielding one entry per CDR3 protein. The repertoire consists of a few hundred thousand distinct CDR3 sequences, with approximately 17% occurring once and the leading ten covering approximately 1%. The V gene lost 4 bases and the J gene lost 9 bases, with 14 bases spanning the gap. The V gene's germline CDR1 is SGHRS and CDR2 YFSETQ. The CDR3 runs 13 residues. This chain links TRBV5-1 with TRBJ2-1; D is possibly TRBD1 (6 bases). The TCR was taken from a male donor with ankylosing spondylitis. The material sequenced was blood, either unsorted or a sorted T cell fraction (not recorded which). The CDR3 region has the DNA TGCGCCAGCAGCCCCCATATAGGGGGTGAGCAGTTCTTC. Encoded protein: CASSPHIGGEQFF.